This record covers a single T cell receptor (beta chain). Libraries were prepared by immunoSEQ multiplex PCR; TCRdb keeps only in-frame clonotypes and omits some of them. This sample yields fewer than 1 million clones, of which about 96% are seen a single time; under 0.3% belongs to the top ten. The data stem from a study of shared clonotypes between healthy human individuals. The CDR3 extends over 17 amino acids. Germline V gene lookup returns CDR1 SGHNT and CDR2 YENEEA. V shed 4 bases, J shed 2 bases, and the junction held 7 bases outside the gene matches. CD45RO-negative, CCR7-selected cells formed the naive CD8 fraction, which excluded terminally differentiated effector memory CD45RA+ cells. Caucasian adults living in Nashville, Tennessee, provided all samples.

The chain has TRBV11-3 and TRBJ2-1; 11 bases match TRBD2. The sample was naive CD8+ T cells sorted from blood. The TCR originated in a man between 25 and 39 years old in good health. The CDR3, as DNA: TGTGCCAGCAGCTCCCACGGGACTAGCGGTCCCTACAATGAGCAGTTCTTC. The encoded protein is CASSSHGTSGPYNEQFF. Combining the CDR3 with reference TRBV11-3 and TRBJ2-1 gives the whole variable domain EAGVVQSPRYKIIEKKQPVAFWCNPISGHNTLYWYLQNLGQGPELLIRYENEEAVDDSQLPKDRFSAERLKGVDSTLKIQPAELGDSAVYLCASSSHGTSGPYNEQFFGPGTRLTVL.